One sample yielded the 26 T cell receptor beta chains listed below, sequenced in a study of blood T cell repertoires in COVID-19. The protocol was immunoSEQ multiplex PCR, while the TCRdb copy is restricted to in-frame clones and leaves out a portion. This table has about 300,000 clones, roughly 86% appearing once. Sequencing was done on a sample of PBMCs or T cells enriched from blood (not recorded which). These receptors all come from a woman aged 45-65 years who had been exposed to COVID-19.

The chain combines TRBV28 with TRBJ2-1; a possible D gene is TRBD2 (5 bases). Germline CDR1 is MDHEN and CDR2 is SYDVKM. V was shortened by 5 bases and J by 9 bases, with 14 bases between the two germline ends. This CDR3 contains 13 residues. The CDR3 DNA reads TGTGCCAGCAGTCCCTCTCGAGGGTCTGAGCAGTTCTTC. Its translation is CASSPSRGSEQFF.

CDR3 coding DNA: TGCGCCAGCAGCCAAACAGAGGGATACGAGCAGTACTTC. As protein: CASSQTEGYEQYF. The chain recombines TRBV4-1 with TRBJ2-7; TRBD2 is a possible D gene (5 bases). With 2 bases removed from V and 4 bases from J, the gap between germline ends came to 9 bases. The CDR3 is 13 residues long. From germline, CDR1 is MGHRA and CDR2 YSYEKL.

The CDR3 reads CASSAGGTDTQYF. Here the CDR3 DNA reads TGTGCCAGCAGTGCAGGAGGGACAGATACGCAGTATTTT. This sequence joins TRBV2 and TRBJ2-3, with D maybe TRBD2 (6 bases). The germline V and J ends were trimmed by 4 bases and 3 bases, with 8 bases remaining between them. Germline V CDR1 and CDR2: SNHLY, FYNNEI. The CDR3 spans 13 residues.

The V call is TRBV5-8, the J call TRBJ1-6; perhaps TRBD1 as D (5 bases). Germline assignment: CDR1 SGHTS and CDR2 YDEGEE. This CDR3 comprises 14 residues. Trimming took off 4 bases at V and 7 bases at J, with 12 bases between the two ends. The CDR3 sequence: CASSRRDGNSPLHF. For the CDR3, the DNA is TGTGCCAGCAGCAGGCGGGACGGAAATTCACCCCTCCACTTT.

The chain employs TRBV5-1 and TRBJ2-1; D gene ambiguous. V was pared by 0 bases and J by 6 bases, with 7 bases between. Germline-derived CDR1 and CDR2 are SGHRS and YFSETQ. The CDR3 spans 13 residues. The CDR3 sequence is CASSLGHPNEQFF. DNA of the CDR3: TGCGCCAGCAGCTTGGGGCACCCCAATGAGCAGTTCTTC.

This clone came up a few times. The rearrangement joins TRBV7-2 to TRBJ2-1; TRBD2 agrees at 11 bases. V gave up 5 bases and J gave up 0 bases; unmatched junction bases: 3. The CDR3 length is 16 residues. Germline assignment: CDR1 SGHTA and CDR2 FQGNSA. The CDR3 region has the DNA TGTGCCAGCAGCGGTACTAGCGGGGGCTCCTACAATGAGCAGTTCTTC. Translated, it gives CASSGTSGGSYNEQFF.

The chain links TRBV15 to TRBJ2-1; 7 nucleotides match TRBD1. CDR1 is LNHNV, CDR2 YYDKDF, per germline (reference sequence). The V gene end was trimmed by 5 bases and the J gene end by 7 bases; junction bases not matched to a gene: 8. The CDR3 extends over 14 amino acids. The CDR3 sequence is CATSAGDRANEQFF. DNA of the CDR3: TGTGCCACCAGCGCCGGCGACAGGGCAAATGAGCAGTTCTTC. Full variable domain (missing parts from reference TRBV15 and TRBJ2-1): DAMVIQNPRYQVTQFGKPVTLSCSQTLNHNVMYWYQQKSSQAPKLLFHYYDKDFNNEADTPDNFQSRRPNTSFCFLDIRSPGLGDTAMYLCATSAGDRANEQFFGPGTRLTVL.

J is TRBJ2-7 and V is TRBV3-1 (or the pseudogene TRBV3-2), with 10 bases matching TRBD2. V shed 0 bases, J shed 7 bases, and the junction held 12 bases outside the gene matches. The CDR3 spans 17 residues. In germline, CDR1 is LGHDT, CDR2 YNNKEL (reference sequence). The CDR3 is CASSQDRGSGGPIEQYF. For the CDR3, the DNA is TGTGCCAGCAGCCAAGATCGGGGTAGCGGGGGGCCAATTGAGCAGTACTTC.

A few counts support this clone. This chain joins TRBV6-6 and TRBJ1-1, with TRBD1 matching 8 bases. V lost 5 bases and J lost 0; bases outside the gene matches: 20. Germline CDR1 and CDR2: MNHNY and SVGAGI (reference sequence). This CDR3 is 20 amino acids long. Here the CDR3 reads CASSPEGGAWTGYMNTEAFF. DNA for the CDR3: TGTGCCAGCAGTCCCGAAGGGGGGGCTTGGACAGGGTATATGAACACTGAAGCTTTCTTT.

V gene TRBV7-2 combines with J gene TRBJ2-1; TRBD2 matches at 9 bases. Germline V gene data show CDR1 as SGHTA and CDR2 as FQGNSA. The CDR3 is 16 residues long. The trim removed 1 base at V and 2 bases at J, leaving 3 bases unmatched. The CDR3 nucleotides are TGTGCCAGCAGCTTAGTGGCGGGGGGGCCCTACAATGAGCAGTTCTTC. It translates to CASSLVAGGPYNEQFF.

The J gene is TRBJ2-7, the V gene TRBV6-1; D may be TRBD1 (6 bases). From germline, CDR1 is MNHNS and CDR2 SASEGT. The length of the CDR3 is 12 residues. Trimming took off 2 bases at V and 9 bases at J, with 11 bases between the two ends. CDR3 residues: CASSETGSWQYF. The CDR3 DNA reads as TGTGCCAGCAGTGAAACAGGGTCGTGGCAGTACTTC.

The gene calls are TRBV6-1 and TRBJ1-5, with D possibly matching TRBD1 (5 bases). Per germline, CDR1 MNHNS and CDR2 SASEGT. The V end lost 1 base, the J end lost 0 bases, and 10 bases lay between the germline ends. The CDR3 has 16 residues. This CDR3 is CASSEVNRISNQPQHF. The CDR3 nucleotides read TGTGCCAGCAGTGAAGTTAACAGGATTAGCAATCAGCCCCAGCATTTT.

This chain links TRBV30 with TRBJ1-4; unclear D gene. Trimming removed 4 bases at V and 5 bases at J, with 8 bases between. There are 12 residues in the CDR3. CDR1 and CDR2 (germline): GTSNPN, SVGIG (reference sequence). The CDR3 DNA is TGTGCCTGGATGCAGGTCAATGAAAAACTGTTTTTT. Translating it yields CAWMQVNEKLFF.

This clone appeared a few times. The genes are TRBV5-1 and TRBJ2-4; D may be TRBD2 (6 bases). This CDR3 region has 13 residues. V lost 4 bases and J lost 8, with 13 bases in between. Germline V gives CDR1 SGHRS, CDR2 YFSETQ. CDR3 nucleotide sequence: TGCGCCAGCAGCACAAGGTGGGGGGACATTCAGTACTTC. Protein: CASSTRWGDIQYF.

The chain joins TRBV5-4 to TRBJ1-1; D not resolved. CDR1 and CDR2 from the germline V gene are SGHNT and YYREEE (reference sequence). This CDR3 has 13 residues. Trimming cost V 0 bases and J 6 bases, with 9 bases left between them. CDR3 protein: CASSLAPNPEAFF. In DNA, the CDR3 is TGTGCCAGCAGCTTGGCCCCTAATCCTGAAGCTTTCTTT.

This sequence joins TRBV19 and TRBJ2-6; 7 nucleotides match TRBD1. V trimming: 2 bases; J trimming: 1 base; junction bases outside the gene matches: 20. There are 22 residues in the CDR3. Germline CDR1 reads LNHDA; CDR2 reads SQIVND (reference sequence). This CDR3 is CASSIRGRQGLYWTSGANVLTF. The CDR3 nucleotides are TGTGCCAGTAGTATAAGGGGGCGGCAGGGGCTCTATTGGACTTCTGGGGCCAACGTCCTGACTTTC.

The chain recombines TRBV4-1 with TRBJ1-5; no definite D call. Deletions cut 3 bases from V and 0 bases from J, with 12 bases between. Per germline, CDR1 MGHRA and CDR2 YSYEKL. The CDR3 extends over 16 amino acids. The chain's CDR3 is CASSQNSDYSNQPQHF. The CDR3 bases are TGCGCCAGCAGCCAGAACAGTGATTATAGCAATCAGCCCCAGCATTTT.

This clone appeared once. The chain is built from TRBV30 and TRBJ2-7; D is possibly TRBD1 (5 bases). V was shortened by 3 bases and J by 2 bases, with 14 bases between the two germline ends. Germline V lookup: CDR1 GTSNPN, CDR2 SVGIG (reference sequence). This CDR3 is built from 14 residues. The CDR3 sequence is CAWRLDRPPYEQYF. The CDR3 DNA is TGTGCCTGGAGACTCGACAGACCTCCCTACGAGCAGTACTTC. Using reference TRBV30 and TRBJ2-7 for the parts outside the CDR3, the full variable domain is SQTIHQWPATLVQPVGSPLSLECTVEGTSNPNLYWYRQAAGRGLQLLFYSVGIGQISSEVPQNLSASRPQDRQFILSSKKLLLSDSGFYLCAWRLDRPPYEQYFGPGTRLTVT.

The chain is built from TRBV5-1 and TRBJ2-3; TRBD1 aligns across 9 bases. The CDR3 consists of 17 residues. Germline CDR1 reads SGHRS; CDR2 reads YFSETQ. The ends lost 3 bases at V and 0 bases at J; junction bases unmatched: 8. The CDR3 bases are TGCGCCAGCAGCTCTAATACAGGGGGCTCTAGCACAGATACGCAGTATTTT. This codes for CASSSNTGGSSTDTQYF.

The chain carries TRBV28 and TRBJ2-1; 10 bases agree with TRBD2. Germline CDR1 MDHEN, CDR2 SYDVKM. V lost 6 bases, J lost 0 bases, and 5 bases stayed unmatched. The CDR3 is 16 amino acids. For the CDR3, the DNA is TGTGCCAGCAGCAGAAGCGGGGGGGGCTCCTACAATGAGCAGTTCTTC. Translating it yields CASSRSGGGSYNEQFF.

Here the CDR3 reads CASSLTGAGNTIYF. The CDR3, as DNA: TGTGCCAGCAGCCTTACAGGGGCCGGAAACACCATATATTTT. The chain joins TRBV7-6 to TRBJ1-3; 7 bases map to TRBD1. V gave up 5 bases and J gave up 4 bases; unmatched junction bases: 5. CDR1 SGHVS and CDR2 FNYEAQ come from the germline V gene. The CDR3 has 14 residues.

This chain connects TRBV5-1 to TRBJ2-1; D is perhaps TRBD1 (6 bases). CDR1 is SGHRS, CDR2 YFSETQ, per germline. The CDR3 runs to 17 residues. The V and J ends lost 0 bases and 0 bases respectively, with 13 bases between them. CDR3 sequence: CASSLAPTGSSYNEQFF. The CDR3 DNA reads TGCGCCAGCAGCTTGGCGCCCACAGGGAGCTCCTACAATGAGCAGTTCTTC.

The CDR3 spells CASSPGQSPQHF. The CDR3 DNA reads TGTGCCAGCAGTCCGGGACAGTCGCCCCAGCATTTT. The chain recombines TRBV28 with TRBJ1-5; 7 bases match TRBD1. This CDR3 comprises 12 residues. V lost 5 bases, J lost 9 bases, and 4 bases stayed unmatched. CDR1 and CDR2 (germline): MDHEN, SYDVKM.

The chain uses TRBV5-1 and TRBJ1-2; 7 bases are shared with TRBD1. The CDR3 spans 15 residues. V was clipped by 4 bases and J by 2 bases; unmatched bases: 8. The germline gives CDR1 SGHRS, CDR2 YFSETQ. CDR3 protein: CASSMTTGTNYGYTF. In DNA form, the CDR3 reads TGCGCCAGCAGCATGACGACAGGGACGAACTATGGCTACACCTTC. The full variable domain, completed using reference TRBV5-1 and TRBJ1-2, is KAGVTQTPRYLIKTRGQQVTLSCSPISGHRSVSWYQQTPGQGLQFLFEYFSETQRNKGNFPGRFSGRQFSNSRSEMNVSTLELGDSALYLCASSMTTGTNYGYTFGSGTRLTVV.

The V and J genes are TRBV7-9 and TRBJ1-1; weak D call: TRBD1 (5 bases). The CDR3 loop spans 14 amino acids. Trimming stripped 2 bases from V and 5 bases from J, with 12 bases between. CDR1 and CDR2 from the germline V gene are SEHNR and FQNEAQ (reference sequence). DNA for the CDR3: TGTGCCAGCAGCTTACAGGGAATTGGGACTGAAGCTTTCTTT. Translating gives CASSLQGIGTEAFF.

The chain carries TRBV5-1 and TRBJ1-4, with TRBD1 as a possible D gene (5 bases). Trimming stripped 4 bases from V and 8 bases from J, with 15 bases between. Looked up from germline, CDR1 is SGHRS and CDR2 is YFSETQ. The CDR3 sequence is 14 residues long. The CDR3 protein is CASSPGGTGEKLFF. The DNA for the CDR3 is TGCGCCAGCAGCCCCGGGGGGACTGGGGAAAAACTGTTTTTT.